The source of this T cell receptor (beta chain) is a study of shared clonotypes between healthy human individuals. Looking at the study overall: Three plates each covered CD4 naive and memory; CD8 naive two, CD8 memory one. Overall study findings and caveats: When naive CD4 clonotypes were compared across four donors, 4% to 5.5% were shared.

CD4+ cells underwent separation, giving CD45RA+ naive and CD45RA-negative memory subsets. Germline values: CDR1 ENHRY, CDR2 SYGVKD. With 6 bases removed from V and 0 bases from J, the gap between germline ends came to 15 bases. The CDR3 is 16 amino acids. Template for every sorted-subset replicate PCR totaled around 200 ng DNA, approximately 30,000 T cell genomes. This table comes from immunoSEQ multiplex PCR, and its TCRdb copy is limited to in-frame clones, with some not included. The profile shows approximately 1.4 million clones, under 99% of them singletons. This clone has a single count. Its specificity is not known.

The chain is built from TRBV10-3 and TRBJ2-1; the D gene could be TRBD1 or TRBD2 (5 bases each). This receptor was taken from a young man in good health. Sequenced input: naive CD4+ T cells sorted from blood. The subset was: CD45RA+ positively selected. The CDR3 loop reads CAISPGAKSSYNEQFF. CDR3 sequence (DNA): TGTGCCATCAGCCCCGGGGCGAAAAGCTCCTACAATGAGCAGTTCTTC.